This T cell receptor (beta chain) was observed in a study of blood T cell repertoires in COVID-19 (TCRdb year 2020). Regarding the research as a whole: Samples from collaborators originated in the United States, Italy and Spain and spanned both the acute and convalescent phases of COVID-19. Where available, HLA class I and class II types were obtained from metadata supplied by the sample provider rather than from assay-based typing. The repertoires were made available in a free public database intended to serve as a resource for research on the immune response to SARS-CoV-2. Nearly every sample came with metadata listing a de-identified subject ID, COVID-19 status, age in years and sex. The prospective study material was composed of cDNA or gDNA derived from T cells, B-cell-depleted T cells, or PBMCs. The dataset comprised deeply sampled blood TCRbeta repertoires from subjects exposed to, actively infected with, or recovered from COVID-19. The samples were drawn from two sources: the first 160 participants of the ongoing ImmuneRACE study, and 950 to 1,500 subjects contributed by 6 global collaborators. What the authors observed across the whole study: Clinical and demographic metadata were provided uncurated, with the amount varying by source and participant.

Trimming leaves V shorter by 7 bases and J shorter by 3 bases, with the junction holding 13 bases beyond the gene matches. Sequences SQVTM (CDR1) and ANQGSEA (CDR2) are obtained from the germline V gene. The CDR3 starts with the cysteine, ends with the phenylalanine, and has 15 residues. This entry keeps only the CDR3 DNA: 45 bases, framed from base 1. The immunoSEQ Assay, a bias-controlled multiplex PCR, was used to amplify TCRbeta CDR3 regions from genomic DNA. The published analysis was carried out like this. The number of nucleated cells in each sample was estimated by amplification of reference gene primers within the assay. To quantify the absolute abundance of each unique TCRbeta CDR3 rearrangement, sequence reads were collapsed and filtered. For each sample, productive Simpson clonality was calculated as the square root of Simpson's diversity index over productive rearrangements. This immuneACCESS table, as held by TCRdb, lists in-frame sequences with V and J called but not all clones. Of the missing ones, under half trace to an unresolved V gene in checked studies; the others have no known cause. V and J calls and clone size come straight from that table; D and trimming were deduced from the DNA. The sample has fewer than 600,000 clones on record, more than 75% of them singletons. Approximately 2% of the sample comes from the top ten.

Participants in the prospective study were aged roughly 18 to 100 years, lived in 24 United States geographic areas, and enrolled through a virtual design. In the prospective study, participants were assigned to cohorts based on the clinical history participants reported in a screening survey and a study questionnaire. ImmuneRACE Cohort 3 recovered participants were defined by two consecutive negative NP/OP PCR tests, healthcare professional clearance, or symptom resolution. Mobile phlebotomists in the prospective study collected whole blood, serum and a nasopharyngeal or oropharyngeal swab from every participant. Prospective study participants could optionally give additional blood draws and questionnaires over a roughly 2-month period. Blood samples from the prospective study were shipped frozen or at room temperature prior to DNA extraction. A word on this clone: It lacks a known antigen. Base qualities are not at hand, and no much larger clone is one base apart.

The clonotype originates from a woman between 35 and 50 years old who had recovered from COVID-19. The specimen was PBMCs or T cells enriched from blood (not recorded which). The chain was built from TRBV29-1 and TRBJ2-3, with TRBD2 identical over 7 junction bases. The CDR3 is CSATTSAQWTDTQYF. The DNA sequence reads TGCAGCGCCACCACTAGCGCCCAATGGACAGATACGCAGTATTTT.